This T cell receptor (beta chain) was obtained from a study of blood T cell repertoires in COVID-19. About the research overall: COVID-19 samples from acute and convalescent phases originated in the United States, Italy and Spain. PBMCs, B-cell-depleted T cells, or T cells were the source of the cDNA or gDNA that made up the material.

The CDR3 consists of 14 residues. J was trimmed by 9 bases and V by 4 bases; bases with no gene match: 8. Per the germline V gene, CDR1 is KGHDR and CDR2 is SFDVKD. Original processing notes: Researchers report that nucleated cell counts were estimated from reference gene primer amplification. The protocol was immunoSEQ multiplex PCR, while the TCRdb copy is restricted to in-frame clones and leaves out a portion. V and J calls and clone size are copied from that table; D and trimming were computed from the DNA. The sample yields roughly 250,000 clones, around 87% seen once. In its sample, this clone was seen once.

The TCR comes from a woman aged 45 to 65 with acute or convalescent COVID-19. Sequencing was carried out using peripheral blood. The chain has TRBV24-1 and TRBJ1-5, with 7 bases matching TRBD1. CDR3 amino acids: CATSERTGFGPQHF. The CDR3 DNA reads as TGTGCCACCAGTGAACGGACAGGTTTTGGGCCCCAGCATTTT.